One T cell receptor (beta chain) is described in this entry. Its cognate antigen is unknown. The data are from a study of early T cells in non-severe SARS-CoV-2 infection. Study-level background: With bulk RNA from unsorted whole blood as input, sequencing yielded unpaired chains. Overall study results and limits: VDJdb-based matching was biased toward anti-spike CD8 responses and missed private and CD4 specificities.

CDR1 and CDR2 (germline): LNHDA, SQIVND (reference sequence). The CDR3 length is 16 residues. J gave up 4 bases and V 8 bases, and 12 bases lay outside the gene matches. Researchers attached unique molecular identifiers to individual cDNA molecules. TCRdb re-called the 5' RACE reads through MiXCR, storing one row per CDR3 protein. The sample has 35,000 to 55,000 distinct CDR3 sequences; about a quarter are singletons. The starting material was whole blood, obtained at baseline. This chain links TRBV19 with TRBJ2-3; 10 bases line up with TRBD2. The origin of this receptor is an adult who was a healthcare worker with PCR-confirmed SARS-CoV-2 infection or an uninfected control (not recorded which). For the CDR3, the DNA is TGTGCCAGTGTGGAGCGGGGGGGCCCATCGGCAGATACGCAGTATTTT. It translates to CASVERGGPSADTQYF. Filled out from reference TRBV19 and TRBJ2-3, the complete variable domain reads DGGITQSPKYLFRKEGQNVTLSCEQNLNHDAMYWYRQDPGQGLRLIYYSQIVNDFQKGDIAEGYSVSREKKESFPLTVTSAQKNPTAFYLCASVERGGPSADTQYFGPGTRLTVL.